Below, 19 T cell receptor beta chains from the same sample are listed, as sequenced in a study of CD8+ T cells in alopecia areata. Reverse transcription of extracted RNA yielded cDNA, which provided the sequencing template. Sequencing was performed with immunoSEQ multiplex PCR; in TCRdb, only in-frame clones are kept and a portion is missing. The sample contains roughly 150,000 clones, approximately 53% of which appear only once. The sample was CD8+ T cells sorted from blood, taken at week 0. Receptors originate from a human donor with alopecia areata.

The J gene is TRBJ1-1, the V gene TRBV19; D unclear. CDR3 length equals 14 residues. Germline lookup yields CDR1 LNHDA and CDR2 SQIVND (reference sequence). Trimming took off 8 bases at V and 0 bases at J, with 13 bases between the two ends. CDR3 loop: CASAPGSLNTEAFF. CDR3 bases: TGTGCCAGTGCCCCGGGCAGTTTGAACACTGAAGCTTTCTTT.

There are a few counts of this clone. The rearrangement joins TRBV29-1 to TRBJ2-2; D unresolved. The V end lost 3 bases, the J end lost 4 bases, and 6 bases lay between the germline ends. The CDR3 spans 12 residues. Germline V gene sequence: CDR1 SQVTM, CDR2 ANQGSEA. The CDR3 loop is CSVESATGELFF. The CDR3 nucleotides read TGCAGCGTTGAGTCAGCCACCGGGGAGCTGTTTTTT.

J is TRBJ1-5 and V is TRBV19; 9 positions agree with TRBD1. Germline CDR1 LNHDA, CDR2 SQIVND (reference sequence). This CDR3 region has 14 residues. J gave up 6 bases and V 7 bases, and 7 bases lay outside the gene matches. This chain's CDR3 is CASKGQGISQPQHF. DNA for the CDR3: TGTGCCAGTAAGGGACAGGGTATCAGTCAGCCCCAGCATTTT.

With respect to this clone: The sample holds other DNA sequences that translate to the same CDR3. The CDR3 coding sequence is TGCAGCGTTACAGGAACCTATGGCTACACCTTC. It yields the protein CSVTGTYGYTF. V gene TRBV29-1 combines with J gene TRBJ1-2; tentative D call: TRBD1 (5 bases). There are 11 residues in the CDR3. Germline CDR1 is SQVTM and CDR2 is ANQGSEA. Trimming pared 5 bases from V and 4 bases from J, leaving 8 bases between.

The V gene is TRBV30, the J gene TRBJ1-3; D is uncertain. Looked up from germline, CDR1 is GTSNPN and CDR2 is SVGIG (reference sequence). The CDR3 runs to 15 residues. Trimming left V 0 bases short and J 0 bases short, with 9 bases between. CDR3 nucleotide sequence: TGTGCCTGGAGTGTCCAGGCCTTCTCTGGAAACACCATATATTTT. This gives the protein CAWSVQAFSGNTIYF. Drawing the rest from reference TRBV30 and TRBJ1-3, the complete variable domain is SQTIHQWPATLVQPVGSPLSLECTVEGTSNPNLYWYRQAAGRGLQLLFYSVGIGQISSEVPQNLSASRPQDRQFILSSKKLLLSDSGFYLCAWSVQAFSGNTIYFGEGSWLTVV.

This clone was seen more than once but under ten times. The CDR3 sequence is CASSLIAGGHDTQYF. The CDR3 DNA reads as TGCGCCAGCAGCTTGATCGCGGGGGGCCACGATACGCAGTATTTT. The chain employs TRBV5-1 and TRBJ2-3, with 8 bases fitting TRBD2. The germline V gene has CDR1 SGHRS and CDR2 YFSETQ. The V gene end was trimmed by 1 base and the J gene end by 6 bases; junction bases not matched to a gene: 7. The CDR3 runs to 15 residues.

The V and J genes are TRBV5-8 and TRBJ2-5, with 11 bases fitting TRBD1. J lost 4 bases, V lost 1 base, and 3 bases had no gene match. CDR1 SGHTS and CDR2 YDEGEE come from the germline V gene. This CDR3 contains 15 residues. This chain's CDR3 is CASSLRTGGAETQYF. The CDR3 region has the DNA TGTGCCAGCAGCTTGAGGACAGGGGGCGCAGAGACCCAGTACTTC.

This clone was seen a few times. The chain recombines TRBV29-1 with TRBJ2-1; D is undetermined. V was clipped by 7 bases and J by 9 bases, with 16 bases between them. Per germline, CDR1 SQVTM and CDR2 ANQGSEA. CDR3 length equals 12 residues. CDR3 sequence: CSASRKVGEQFF. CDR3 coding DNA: TGCAGCGCCTCGAGGAAGGTGGGTGAGCAGTTCTTC.

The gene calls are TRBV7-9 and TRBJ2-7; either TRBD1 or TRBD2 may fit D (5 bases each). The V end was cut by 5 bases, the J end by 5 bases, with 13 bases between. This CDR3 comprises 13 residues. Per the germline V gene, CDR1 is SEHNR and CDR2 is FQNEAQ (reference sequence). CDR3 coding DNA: TGTGCCAGCAGCGCCTCCCGGGGCCACGAGCAGTACTTC. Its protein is CASSASRGHEQYF.

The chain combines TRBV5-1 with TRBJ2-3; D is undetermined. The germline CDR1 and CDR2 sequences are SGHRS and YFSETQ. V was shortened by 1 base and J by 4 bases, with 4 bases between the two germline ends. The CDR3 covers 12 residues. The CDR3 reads CASSLNADTQYF. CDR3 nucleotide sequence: TGCGCCAGCAGCTTGAACGCAGATACGCAGTATTTT.

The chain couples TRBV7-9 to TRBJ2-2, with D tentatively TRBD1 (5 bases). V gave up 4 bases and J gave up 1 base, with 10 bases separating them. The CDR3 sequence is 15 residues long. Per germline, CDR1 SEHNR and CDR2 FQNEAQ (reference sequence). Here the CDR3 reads CASSSTDRNTGELFF. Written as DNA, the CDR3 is TGTGCCAGCAGCTCGACCGACAGGAACACCGGGGAGCTGTTTTTT.

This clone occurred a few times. The chain's CDR3 is CASSLDFSSNYEQFF. CDR3 coding DNA: TGTGCCAGCAGCTTAGATTTTTCTTCCAACTATGAGCAGTTCTTC. This sequence joins TRBV11-2 and TRBJ2-1, with D uncertain. The CDR3 contains 15 residues. The germline CDR1 and CDR2 sequences are SGHAT and FQNNGV. Deletions cut 0 bases from V and 8 bases from J, with 14 bases between. Drawing the rest from reference TRBV11-2 and TRBJ2-1, the complete variable domain is EAGVAQSPRYKIIEKRQSVAFWCNPISGHATLYWYQQILGQGPKLLIQFQNNGVVDDSQLPKDRFSAERLKGVDSTLKIQPAKLEDSAVYLCASSLDFSSNYEQFFGPGTRLTVL.

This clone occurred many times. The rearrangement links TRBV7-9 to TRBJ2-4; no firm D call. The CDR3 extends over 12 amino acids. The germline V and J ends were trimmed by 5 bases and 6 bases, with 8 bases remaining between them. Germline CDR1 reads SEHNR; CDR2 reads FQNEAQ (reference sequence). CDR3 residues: CASSHLLNIQYF. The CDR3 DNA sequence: TGTGCCAGCAGCCATTTGCTAAACATTCAGTACTTC. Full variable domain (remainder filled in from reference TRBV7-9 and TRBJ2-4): DTGVSQNPRHKITKRGQNVTFRCDPISEHNRLYWYRQTLGQGPEFLTYFQNEAQLEKSRLLSDRFSAERPKGSFSTLEIQRTEQGDSAMYLCASSHLLNIQYFGAGTRLSVL.

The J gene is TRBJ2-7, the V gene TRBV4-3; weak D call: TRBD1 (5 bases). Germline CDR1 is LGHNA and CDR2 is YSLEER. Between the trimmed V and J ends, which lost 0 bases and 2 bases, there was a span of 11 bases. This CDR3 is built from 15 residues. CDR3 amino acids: CASSQDPTGPYEQYF. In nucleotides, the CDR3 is TGCGCCAGCAGCCAAGATCCAACAGGCCCCTACGAGCAGTACTTC.

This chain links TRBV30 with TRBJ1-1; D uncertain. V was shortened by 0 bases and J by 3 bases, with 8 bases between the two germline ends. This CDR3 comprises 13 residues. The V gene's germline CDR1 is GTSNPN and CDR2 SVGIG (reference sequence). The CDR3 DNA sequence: TGTGCCTGGAGTGTCGCGGACTACACTGAAGCTTTCTTT. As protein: CAWSVADYTEAFF.

In nucleotides, the CDR3 is TGTGCCAGCAGTGAACAGGGACAGGGGGCGGAAGGGGCCAACGTCCTGACTTTC. The encoded protein is CASSEQGQGAEGANVLTF. V and J are TRBV6-1 and TRBJ2-6; TRBD1 aligns across 12 bases. The ends lost 2 bases at V and 4 bases at J; junction bases unmatched: 6. The CDR3 contains 18 residues. The germline V gene encodes CDR1 MNHNS and CDR2 SASEGT.

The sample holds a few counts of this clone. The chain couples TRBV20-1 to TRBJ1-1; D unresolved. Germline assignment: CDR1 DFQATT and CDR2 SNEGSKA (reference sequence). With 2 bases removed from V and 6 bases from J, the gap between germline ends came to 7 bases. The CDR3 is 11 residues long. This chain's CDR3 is CSARRTSEAFF. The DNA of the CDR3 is TGCAGTGCTAGACGAACGTCTGAAGCTTTCTTT.

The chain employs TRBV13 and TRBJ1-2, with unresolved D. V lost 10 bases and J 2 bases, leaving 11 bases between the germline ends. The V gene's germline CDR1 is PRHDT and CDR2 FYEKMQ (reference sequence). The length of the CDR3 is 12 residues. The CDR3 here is CATNGPNYGYTF. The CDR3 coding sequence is TGTGCCACCAATGGACCAAACTATGGCTACACCTTC.

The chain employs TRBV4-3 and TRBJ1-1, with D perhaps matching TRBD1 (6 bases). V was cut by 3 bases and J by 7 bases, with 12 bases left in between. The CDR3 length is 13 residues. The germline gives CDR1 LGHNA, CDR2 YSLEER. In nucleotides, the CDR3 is TGCGCCAGCAGCCACAACAGGGCCGATGAAGCTTTCTTT. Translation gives CASSHNRADEAFF.